This is a list of T cell receptor beta chains from one sample in a study of molecular identifiers for immune sequencing clone quantification. From the PCR reads, TCRdb called clonotypes with MiXCR, one entry per CDR3 protein. Of 600,000 to 650,000 distinct CDR3 sequences in the sample, just under 20% were seen once. Sequences were obtained from naive CD8+ T cells from blood, with Jurkat cell RNA spiked in. These receptors were taken from a human donor in good health. Some libraries in this study had Jurkat cell RNA spiked in. Both conserved end residues are part of each CDR3. A D gene is named only where the DNA matches it firmly. Clone size appears in some rows only: once, few, many, or a class for an expanded clone.

v_call	j_call	d_call	cdr3_length	clone_size	cdr3_nt	cdr3_aa
TRBV11-2	TRBJ2-7	-	17	few	TGTGCCAGCAGCTTAGATGGAGGACCCATCGAGTATTACGAGCAGTACTTC	CASSLDGGPIEYYEQYF
TRBV9	TRBJ2-5	-	14	many	TGTGCCAGCAGCGTAGGGGGGATAGAAGAGACCCAGTACTTC	CASSVGGIEETQYF
TRBV7-2	TRBJ2-7	-	15	many	TGTGCCAGCAGTCGAATAGCGGATATAACCTACGAGCAGTACTTC	CASSRIADITYEQYF
TRBV9	TRBJ2-7	-	15	few	TGTGCCAGCAGCGTAGTGGCAGGCCCCACCTACGAGCAGTACTTC	CASSVVAGPTYEQYF
TRBV7-2	TRBJ2-3	TRBD1	15	many	TGTGCCAGCAGCACGCAGGGGGTTCCGACAGATACGCAGTATTTT	CASSTQGVPTDTQYF
TRBV20-1	TRBJ1-5	-	14	many	TGCAGTGCTAGCGTCAGGGATCAGGATCAGCCCCAGCATTTT	CSASVRDQDQPQHF
TRBV12-3/TRBV12-4	TRBJ2-1	-	12	many	TGTGCCAGCGTTACTGTTAGCGATGAGCAGTTCTTC	CASVTVSDEQFF
TRBV3-1	TRBJ2-3	TRBD2	16	many	TGTGCCAGCAGCCTGGGACTAGCGGCCGAAATCCATACGCAGTATTTT	CASSLGLAAEIHTQYF
TRBV2	TRBJ2-7	-	15	many	TGTGCCAGCAGTCCCGGGAAGGGACACTCCTACGAGCAGTACTTC	CASSPGKGHSYEQYF
TRBV14	TRBJ2-7	-	13	-	TGTGCCAGCAGCCCGACCACGGGGCGCGAGCAGTACTTC	CASSPTTGREQYF
TRBV6-5	TRBJ2-2	-	16	-	TGTGCCGGCAGTCACCTTGGGGTCAGTTTAGCCGGGGAGCTGTTTTTT	CAGSHLGVSLAGELFF
TRBV7-9	TRBJ2-1	-	15	-	TGTGCCAGCAGCATAGTCGCCTCGGTGTACAATGAGCAGTTCTTC	CASSIVASVYNEQFF
TRBV13	TRBJ1-3	TRBD1	15	few	TGTGCCAGCAGCTCCGGGGGACAGGGACTAAACACCATATATTTT	CASSSGGQGLNTIYF
TRBV3-1	TRBJ2-3	-	15	many	TGTGCCAGCAGCCTCAGACAGGGAGGGACAGATACGCAGTATTTT	CASSLRQGGTDTQYF
TRBV30	TRBJ2-7	TRBD1	14	many	TGTGCCTGGAGTGCCTACAGGGGGCCCTACGAGCAGTACTTC	CAWSAYRGPYEQYF
TRBV2	TRBJ2-7	-	14	few	TGTGCCAGCAGTTCGAGCGTAACCACCTACGAGCAGTACTTC	CASSSSVTTYEQYF
TRBV20-1	TRBJ2-7	-	14	many	TGCAGTGCTAGAGAAGGGCTACCACGCTACGAGCAGTACTTC	CSAREGLPRYEQYF
TRBV2	TRBJ2-3	TRBD2	16	many	TGTGCCAGCAGCCCGGGGAGGGGTGTGGGCACAGATACGCAGTATTTT	CASSPGRGVGTDTQYF
TRBV6-2/TRBV6-3	TRBJ2-4	TRBD1	20	few	TGTGCCAGCAGCACGTTTTGGCAGGGGGCCTCGCAGTTATCCAAAAACATTCAGTACTTC	CASSTFWQGASQLSKNIQYF
TRBV12-3/TRBV12-4	TRBJ1-2	-	14	few	TGTGCCAGCAGTTTCCCGGGGCACCAGGAGGGCTACACCTTC	CASSFPGHQEGYTF
TRBV29-1	TRBJ2-1	TRBD1	13	-	TGCAGCGCACGACAGGGGGCGCAAAGGGAGCAGTTCTTC	CSARQGAQREQFF
TRBV11-2	TRBJ2-5	-	13	-	TGTGCCAGCAGCCGGCCGGTTGAAGAGACCCAGTACTTC	CASSRPVEETQYF
TRBV30	TRBJ2-1	-	12	-	TGTGCCTGGAGTCCAGCAGGGAATGAGCAGTTCTTC	CAWSPAGNEQFF
TRBV19	TRBJ2-2	-	12	many	TGTGCCAGTCAGAGTAACACCGGGGAGCTGTTTTTT	CASQSNTGELFF
TRBV7-9	TRBJ1-1	-	13	many	TGTGCCAGCAGCTTATCAGATGTGCTTGTAGCTTTCTTT	CASSLSDVLVAFF
TRBV7-2	TRBJ2-7	-	14	-	TGTGCCAGCAGCTCCTACACAGGGTCCTACGAGCAGTACTTC	CASSSYTGSYEQYF